A selection of T cell receptor beta chains follows, all from one sample in a study of T cells generated in artificial thymic organoids. TCRdb re-called the 5' RACE reads with MiXCR, one entry per CDR3 protein. Seen here are some 5,100 distinct CDR3 sequences, approximately 30% observed once, and the top ten hold 2.4%. Sequencing input: naive CD8+ T cells from blood. The receptors were gathered from a human donor who gave cord blood stem cells for thymic organoid culture, a cardiac surgery patient who gave postnatal thymus, or a blood donor (not recorded which). The CDR3 runs from the conserved cysteine through the conserved F or W. D genes are given only for firm matches. Where a row states a size, it is once, few, many or the class of an expanded clone; other rows omit it.

v_gene	j_gene	d_gene	abundance	CDR3aa	CDR3nt
TRBV27	TRBJ2-1	TRBD2	.	CASTSGTSGVNEQFF	TGTGCCAGCACCTCCGGGACTAGCGGAGTCAATGAGCAGTTCTTC
TRBV12-3/TRBV12-4	TRBJ2-1	.	.	CASSPRGGGSGEQFF	TGTGCCAGCAGCCCACGAGGGGGGGGGTCGGGTGAGCAGTTCTTC
TRBV20-1	TRBJ2-1	.	.	CRVDFSYNEQFF	TGCAGGGTAGACTTCTCCTACAATGAGCAGTTCTTC
TRBV24-1	TRBJ2-1	.	.	CATSVGYEQFF	TGTGCCACCAGTGTCGGCTATGAGCAGTTCTTC
TRBV7-9	TRBJ1-1	.	.	CASSLDAVGSNTEAFF	TGTGCCAGCAGCTTAGACGCTGTGGGATCTAACACTGAAGCTTTCTTT
TRBV27	TRBJ2-5	.	.	CASRPAGGWGETQYF	TGTGCCAGCAGGCCAGCGGGCGGATGGGGGGAGACCCAGTACTTC
TRBV6-4	TRBJ2-1	.	.	CASSDGLTHRPFDEQFF	TGTGCCAGCAGTGACGGGTTGACCCACAGGCCCTTCGATGAGCAGTTCTTC
TRBV9	TRBJ2-7	TRBD1	.	CASSPRDRPCSYEQYF	TGTGCCAGCAGCCCCCGGGACAGGCCTTGCTCCTACGAGCAGTACTTC
TRBV20-1	TRBJ2-3	.	.	CTPTQTQYF	TGCACCCCGACTCAAACGCAGTATTTT
TRBV4-1	TRBJ1-2	.	few	CASSPWRLGDLNYGYTF	TGCGCCAGCAGCCCCTGGAGATTGGGGGACCTTAACTATGGCTACACCTTC
TRBV27	TRBJ1-5	.	few	CASSEDLWQPQHF	TGTGCCAGCAGCGAGGATCTCTGGCAGCCCCAGCATTTT
TRBV6-5	TRBJ2-5	.	few	CASSYSVAEYQETQYF	TGTGCCAGCAGTTACTCGGTAGCGGAGTACCAAGAGACCCAGTACTTC
TRBV27	TRBJ2-7	.	medium-sized	CASSLSSGNAYEQYF	TGTGCCAGCAGTTTATCCTCCGGTAATGCCTACGAGCAGTACTTC
TRBV7-2	TRBJ2-5	TRBD1	.	CASSSRQGIGETQYF	TGTGCCAGCAGCTCCCGACAGGGTATAGGAGAGACCCAGTACTTC
TRBV6-5	TRBJ2-3	.	.	CASSYSGTDTQYF	TGTGCCAGCAGTTACTCGGGCACAGATACGCAGTATTTT
TRBV28	TRBJ2-7	TRBD1	.	CASSLTGAQNSFRSEQYF	TGTGCCAGCAGTCTAACAGGGGCGCAAAATTCTTTTAGGAGCGAGCAGTACTTC
TRBV7-2	TRBJ2-1	.	.	CASSLAGAAIYNEQFF	TGTGCCAGCAGCTTAGCGGGGGCTGCTATCTACAATGAGCAGTTCTTC
TRBV23-1	TRBJ2-3	TRBD1	.	CASSQSGQAVTDTQYF	TGCGCCAGCAGTCAATCGGGACAGGCCGTCACAGATACGCAGTATTTT
TRBV5-1	TRBJ2-7	TRBD1	medium-sized	CASSRGQGSYEQYF	TGCGCCAGCAGCAGGGGACAGGGATCCTACGAGCAGTACTTC
TRBV5-5	TRBJ2-7	.	.	CASSLIQESAYEQYF	TGTGCCAGCAGCTTGATCCAAGAATCTGCCTACGAGCAGTACTTC
TRBV7-9	TRBJ2-1	TRBD2	.	CASSSSGSRIYNEQFF	TGTGCCAGCAGCTCAAGCGGGAGTCGGATTTACAATGAGCAGTTCTTC
TRBV7-9	TRBJ1-4	.	medium-sized	CASTTVAPEKLFF	TGTGCCAGCACCACAGTCGCTCCTGAAAAACTGTTTTTT
TRBV7-9	TRBJ1-1	TRBD1	medium-sized	CASSLGQANGGAFF	TGTGCCAGCAGCTTGGGACAGGCAAATGGAGGGGCTTTCTTT
TRBV12-5	TRBJ1-5	TRBD1	medium-sized	CASGSGVGGVFQPQHF	TGTGCTAGTGGTTCCGGCGTAGGGGGCGTATTCCAGCCCCAGCATTTT
TRBV27	TRBJ2-1	.	.	CASSFRGSSYNEQFF	TGTGCCAGCAGTTTTAGAGGGAGCTCCTACAATGAGCAGTTCTTC
TRBV6-1	TRBJ2-1	TRBD2	.	CASSEDPGTSGRLKFF	TGTGCCAGCAGTGAGGATCCCGGGACTAGCGGGAGACTCAAGTTCTTC
TRBV28	TRBJ2-1	TRBD2	.	CASSLLAGRPLEQFF	TGTGCCAGCAGCCTACTAGCGGGCAGACCTCTTGAGCAGTTCTTC
TRBV12-3/TRBV12-4	TRBJ2-1	.	.	CASRSTGIGGSEQFF	TGTGCCAGCAGGTCTACCGGGATTGGGGGATCTGAGCAGTTCTTC
TRBV29-1	TRBJ2-1	.	.	CSVRGATHNEQFF	TGCAGCGTCCGGGGAGCCACCCACAATGAGCAGTTCTTC
TRBV27	TRBJ1-2	.	medium-sized	CASSLGQYYGYTF	TGTGCCAGCAGTTTAGGGCAGTACTATGGCTACACCTTC
TRBV29-1	TRBJ2-5	TRBD2	medium-sized	CSVDVLAGGPSQTQYF	TGCAGCGTTGATGTACTAGCGGGAGGACCATCGCAGACCCAGTACTTC
TRBV4-1	TRBJ2-7	TRBD2	.	CPSSQRSGGAAEQYF	TGCCCCAGCAGCCAAAGATCCGGGGGGGCCGCCGAGCAGTACTTC
TRBV4-1	TRBJ1-5	.	medium-sized	CASSLLVLNQPQHF	TGCGCCAGCAGCCTCCTCGTTTTGAATCAGCCCCAGCATTTT
TRBV12-3/TRBV12-4	TRBJ1-1	.	once	CASSLGLGTNTEAFF	TGTGCCAGCAGTTTAGGTTTGGGGACGAACACTGAAGCTTTCTTT
TRBV13	TRBJ2-4	.	.	CASSLDSDIQYF	TGTGCCAGCAGCTTAGACAGCGACATTCAGTACTTC
TRBV7-9	TRBJ1-1	.	.	CASSQGRAFEAFF	TGTGCCAGCAGCCAAGGACGGGCGTTTGAAGCTTTCTTT
TRBV5-1	TRBJ2-3	.	few	CASSFLTDTQYF	TGCGCCAGCAGCTTTCTCACAGATACGCAGTATTTT
TRBV11-2	TRBJ2-2	.	.	CAGSFGRNTGELFF	TGTGCCGGCAGCTTTGGCCGGAACACCGGGGAGCTGTTTTTT
TRBV12-3/TRBV12-4	TRBJ1-3	.	medium-sized	CASTLGGPSSGNTIYF	TGTGCCAGCACCCTCGGGGGGCCAAGCTCTGGAAACACCATATATTTT
TRBV2	TRBJ2-3	.	.	CASSEGLEVDTQYF	TGTGCCAGCAGTGAAGGACTAGAGGTGGATACGCAGTATTTT
TRBV3-1	TRBJ2-2	.	.	CASSQDARGGELFF	TGTGCCAGCAGCCAAGACGCGAGGGGCGGGGAGCTGTTTTTT
TRBV27	TRBJ2-7	TRBD1	medium-sized	CASSPGQGPSYEQYF	TGTGCCAGCAGTCCGGGACAGGGCCCCTCCTACGAGCAGTACTTC
TRBV12-5	TRBJ2-1	.	few	CASGVGRYNEQFF	TGTGCTAGTGGAGTGGGACGGTACAATGAGCAGTTCTTC